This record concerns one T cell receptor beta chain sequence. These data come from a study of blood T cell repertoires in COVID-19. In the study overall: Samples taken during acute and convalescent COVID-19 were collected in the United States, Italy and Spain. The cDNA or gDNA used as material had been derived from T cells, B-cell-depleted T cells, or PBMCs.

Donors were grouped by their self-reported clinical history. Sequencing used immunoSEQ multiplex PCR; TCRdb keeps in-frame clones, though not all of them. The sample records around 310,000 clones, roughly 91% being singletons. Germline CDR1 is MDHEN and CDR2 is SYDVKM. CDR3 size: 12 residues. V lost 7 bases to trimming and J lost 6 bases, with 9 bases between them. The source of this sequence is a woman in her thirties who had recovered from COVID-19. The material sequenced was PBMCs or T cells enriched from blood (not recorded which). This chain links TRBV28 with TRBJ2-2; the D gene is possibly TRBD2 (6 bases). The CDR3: CASTRRAGELFF. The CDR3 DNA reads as TGTGCCAGCACTAGGAGGGCCGGGGAGCTGTTTTTT. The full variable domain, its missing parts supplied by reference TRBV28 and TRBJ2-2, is DVKVTQSSRYLVKRTGEKVFLECVQDMDHENMFWYRQDPGLGLRLIYFSYDVKMKEKGDIPEGYSVSREKKERFSLILESASTNQTSMYLCASTRRAGELFFGEGSRLTVL.